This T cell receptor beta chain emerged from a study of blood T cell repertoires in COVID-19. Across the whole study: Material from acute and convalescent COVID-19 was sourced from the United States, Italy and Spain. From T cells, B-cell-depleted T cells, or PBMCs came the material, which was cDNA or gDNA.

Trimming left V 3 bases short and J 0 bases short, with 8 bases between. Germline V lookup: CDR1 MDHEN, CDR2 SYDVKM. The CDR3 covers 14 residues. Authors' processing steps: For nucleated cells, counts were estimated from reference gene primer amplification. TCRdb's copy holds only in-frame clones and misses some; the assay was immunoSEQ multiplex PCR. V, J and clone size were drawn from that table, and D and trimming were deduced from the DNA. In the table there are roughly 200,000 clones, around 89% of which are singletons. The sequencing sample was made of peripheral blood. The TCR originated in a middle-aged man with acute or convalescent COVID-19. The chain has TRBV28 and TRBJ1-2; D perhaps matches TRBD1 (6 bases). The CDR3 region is CASSLGASNYGYTF. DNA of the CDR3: TGTGCCAGCAGTTTGGGGGCCTCTAACTATGGCTACACCTTC.